This TCR beta chain was recovered during a study of blood T cell repertoires in COVID-19 (dated by TCRdb to about 2020). Describing the broader study: Samples from collaborators originated in the United States, Italy and Spain and spanned both the acute and convalescent phases of COVID-19. The material from the prospective study consisted of cDNA or gDNA derived from T cells, B-cell-depleted T cells, or PBMCs. The dataset comprised deeply sampled blood TCRbeta repertoires from subjects exposed to, actively infected with, or recovered from COVID-19. The repertoires were released in a freely available public database meant as a resource for research on the immune response to SARS-CoV-2. Samples came from the ongoing ImmuneRACE study (first 160 participants) plus 1,254 subjects from 6 global collaborators. Nearly every sample came with metadata listing a de-identified subject ID, COVID-19 status, age in years and sex. Where available, HLA class I and class II types were taken from metadata supplied by the sample provider and were not determined by assay-based typing. The paper as a whole reports these results and caveats: The amount of clinical and demographic metadata varied by source and participant and was provided uncurated.

The collaborating institutions used their own protocols to collect whole blood in K2EDTA tubes. For TCRbeta analysis, collaborator samples were shipped as frozen whole blood, as isolated PBMCs, or as DNA extracted from either sample type. TCRbeta CDR3 regions were amplified from genomic DNA using the immunoSEQ Assay, a bias-controlled multiplex PCR. The original pipeline was this. Within the assay, amplification of reference gene primers was used to estimate how many nucleated cells each sample contained. To quantify the absolute abundance of each unique TCRbeta CDR3 rearrangement, sequence reads were collapsed and filtered. For each sample, productive Simpson clonality was calculated as the square root of Simpson's diversity index across productive rearrangements. TCRdb holds this immuneACCESS table with in-frame rearrangements only. Some clones are missing; in checked studies, unresolved V genes explain under half, and the rest has no known cause. V, J and clone size are taken as reported in that table, and D and trimming were inferred from the DNA itself. In this sample the table shows approximately 230,000 clones, roughly 84% of which occur a single time. The top ten hold just under 20% of the sample.

This clone turned up a few times. Its antigen specificity is not known. No quality values exist for individual bases; no much larger clone is one base distant. The sample was peripheral blood. The clonotype was recovered from a man aged 25-45 years with active or convalescent COVID-19.

The DNA is as follows: TGTGCCAGCAGCGGAAGGACAGGATATGGCTACACCTTC. This yields the protein CASSGRTGYGYTF. The chain is made from TRBV7-6 and TRBJ1-2; 7 central nucleotides agree with TRBD1. The CDR3 starts with the cysteine, ends with the phenylalanine, and has 13 residues. Just CDR3 DNA is preserved here, 39 bases in frame from base 1. Germline trimming: 5 bases from V, 5 bases from J; junction bases outside gene matches: 5. Based on the germline V gene, the CDR1 and CDR2 sequences are SGHVS and FNYEAQ.